Described below is a single T cell receptor (beta chain) sequence and its context. The antigen remains unidentified. The data were obtained in a study of CD4 T cells in relation to SARS-CoV-2 and coronaviruses. Across the study: PBMCs were cultured with antigen for roughly 9 days before TCR beta sequencing.

CD4+ T cells from unexposed donors were obtained before the COVID-19 pandemic (2011-2018). The cells were cultured for 10 days before CD4+ T cells were isolated. Study-level results: Each donor contributed either pre-pandemic or post-infection samples, not both. In 55% to 75% of donors, memory CD4+ clonotypes crossrecognized SARS-CoV-2 and at least one common cold coronavirus spike.

Sequenced by immunoSEQ multiplex PCR; TCRdb stores in-frame clones only, minus some. The sample holds some 20,000 clones, roughly 80% seen once. Trimming removed 2 bases from V and 10 bases from J, with 3 bases in between. The CDR3 spans 11 residues. Germline V CDR1 and CDR2: MDHEN, SYDVKM. The sequenced sample was CD4+ T cells from PBMCs, cultured in vitro. This receptor was identified in a human donor in good health. The V and J genes are TRBV28 and TRBJ1-6; no clear D gene. CDR3 DNA: TGTGCCAGCAGTTTACGCTCACCCCTCCACTTT. Residues: CASSLRSPLHF.